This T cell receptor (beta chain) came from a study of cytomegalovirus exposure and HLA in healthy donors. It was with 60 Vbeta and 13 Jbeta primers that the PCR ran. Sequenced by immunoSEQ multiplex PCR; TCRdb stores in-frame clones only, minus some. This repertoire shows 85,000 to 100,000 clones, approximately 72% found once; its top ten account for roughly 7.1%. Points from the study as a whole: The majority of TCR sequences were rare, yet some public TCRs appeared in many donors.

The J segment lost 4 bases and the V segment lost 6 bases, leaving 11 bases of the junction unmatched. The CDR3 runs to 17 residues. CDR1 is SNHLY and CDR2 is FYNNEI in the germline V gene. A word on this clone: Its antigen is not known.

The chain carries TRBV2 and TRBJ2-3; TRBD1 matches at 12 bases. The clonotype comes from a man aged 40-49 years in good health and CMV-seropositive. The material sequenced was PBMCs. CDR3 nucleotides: TGTGCCAGCAGCGAACCGGGACAGGGGGCGTCGGCAGATACGCAGTATTTT. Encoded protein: CASSEPGQGASADTQYF.